The 21 T cell receptor beta chains reported below all come from one sample, sequenced in a study of shared clonotypes between healthy human individuals. Sequenced by immunoSEQ multiplex PCR; TCRdb stores in-frame clones only, minus some. This table has roughly 200,000 clones, approximately 61% appearing once. The specimen was memory CD4+ T cells sorted from blood. Regarding subset: CD45RA-negative fraction. Every receptor here comes from a young man in good health.

V usage is TRBV2 and J usage is TRBJ1-2; D not certain. Trimming pared 5 bases from V and 0 bases from J, leaving 13 bases between. Germline CDR1 and CDR2: SNHLY and FYNNEI. CDR3 length: 15 amino acids. The CDR3 loop reads CASSLTESANYGYTF. DNA for the CDR3: TGTGCCAGCAGTCTCACAGAATCCGCTAACTATGGCTACACCTTC. Full variable domain (remainder filled in from reference TRBV2 and TRBJ1-2): EPEVTQTPSHQVTQMGQEVILRCVPISNHLYFYWYRQILGQKVEFLVSFYNNEISEKSEIFDDQFSVERPDGSNFTLKIRSTKLEDSAMYFCASSLTESANYGYTFGSGTRLTVV.

The chain uses TRBV7-9 and TRBJ2-3; 9 bases are a match to TRBD2. Losses at the gene ends were 8 bases for V and 4 bases for J; bases not matched to a gene: 13. Germline values: CDR1 SEHNR, CDR2 FQNEAQ (reference sequence). The CDR3 spans 16 residues. The CDR3 DNA follows: TGTGCCAGCGTCCGGCTCGCGGGAGGGCCCGCAGATACGCAGTATTTT. Protein: CASVRLAGGPADTQYF.

The genes are TRBV7-3 and TRBJ2-7, with TRBD1 matching over 11 bases. The junction had 5 bases not matched to a gene; V was cut back by 5 bases and J by 8 bases. The CDR3 has 13 amino acids. Per germline, CDR1 SGHTA and CDR2 FQGTGA. The CDR3 region is CASSLGTGGKQYF. In DNA, the CDR3 is TGTGCCAGCAGCCTAGGGACAGGGGGTAAGCAGTACTTC.

V is TRBV7-2 and J is TRBJ2-3, with 7 bases matching TRBD1. The germline CDR1 and CDR2 sequences are SGHTA and FQGNSA. The CDR3 totals 14 residues. V shed 6 bases and J 4 bases; nucleotides not matched to a gene: 7. In DNA, the CDR3 is TGTGCCAGCAGTTCGACAGGGCGGGCAGATACGCAGTATTTT. Translated, it gives CASSSTGRADTQYF.

J is TRBJ1-5 and V is TRBV4-1; D unclear. The CDR3 has 14 residues. V shed 4 bases and J shed 4 bases, with 11 bases lying between them. The V gene's germline CDR1 is MGHRA and CDR2 YSYEKL. The CDR3 DNA reads as TGCGCCAGCAGCCCCTGGACGGATAATCAGCCCCAGCATTTT. Translating it yields CASSPWTDNQPQHF.

The chain carries TRBV5-1 and TRBJ2-3; the D call may be TRBD1 or TRBD2 (5 bases each). V was pared by 4 bases and J by 7 bases, with 16 bases between. From germline, CDR1 is SGHRS and CDR2 YFSETQ. This CDR3 is 14 amino acids long. The CDR3 loop is CASSGETVLNTQYF. Here the CDR3 DNA reads TGCGCCAGCAGCGGGGAGACAGTCCTAAATACGCAGTATTTT.

This clone was seen at least ten times. This chain connects TRBV27 to TRBJ2-2; D call uncertain. Deletions cut 6 bases from V and 8 bases from J, with 7 bases between. This CDR3 region has 11 residues. CDR1 and CDR2 (germline): MNHEY, SMNVEV (reference sequence). The CDR3 here is CASRLRGELFF. CDR3 DNA: TGTGCCAGCAGACTCAGGGGGGAGCTGTTTTTT.

The V and J genes are TRBV11-2 and TRBJ2-5; 7 bases align to TRBD1. The CDR3 has 14 residues. Germline CDR1 is SGHAT and CDR2 is FQNNGV. Losses at the gene ends were 6 bases for V and 4 bases for J; bases not matched to a gene: 8. CDR3 loop: CASRQTGVGETQYF. The CDR3 nucleotides read TGTGCCAGCAGACAAACAGGGGTCGGAGAGACCCAGTACTTC.

This clone turned up a few times. This rearrangement joins TRBV7-9 to TRBJ2-7; the match to TRBD2 covers 11 bases. V was clipped by 5 bases and J by 3 bases; unmatched bases: 6. The CDR3 has 15 residues. Germline V gene lookup returns CDR1 SEHNR and CDR2 FQNEAQ (reference sequence). For the CDR3, the DNA is TGTGCCAGCAGCCGAGAGACTAGCGGGATCTACGAGCAGTACTTC. Translating gives CASSRETSGIYEQYF. The complete variable domain, with remaining parts taken from reference TRBV7-9 and TRBJ2-7, reads DTGVSQNPRHKITKRGQNVTFRCDPISEHNRLYWYRQTLGQGPEFLTYFQNEAQLEKSRLLSDRFSAERPKGSFSTLEIQRTEQGDSAMYLCASSRETSGIYEQYFGPGTRLTVT.

The chain is built from TRBV4-1 and TRBJ1-2; 8 positions match TRBD1. Germline CDR1 reads MGHRA; CDR2 reads YSYEKL. The CDR3 contains 14 residues. The V segment lost 6 bases and the J segment 4 bases; nucleotides outside the gene matches: 7. The CDR3 nucleotides read TGCGCCAGCAGTCCTCAGGGGGCTACCTATGGCTACACCTTC. Protein: CASSPQGATYGYTF.

The chain has TRBV11-2 and TRBJ2-3; 9 nucleotides align to TRBD2. Losses at the gene ends were 3 bases for V and 3 bases for J; bases not matched to a gene: 13. The CDR3 runs 18 residues. Germline V gives CDR1 SGHAT, CDR2 FQNNGV. CDR3 amino acids: CASSLGGASGIWTDTQYF. The CDR3 DNA sequence: TGTGCCAGCAGCTTGGGGGGGGCTAGCGGGATCTGGACAGATACGCAGTATTTT.

The V call is TRBV29-1, the J call TRBJ2-7, with D unresolved. CDR3 length equals 12 residues. The ends were cut back, 0 bases at V and 4 bases at J, with 7 bases in the middle. Per the germline V gene, CDR1 is SQVTM and CDR2 is ANQGSEA. CDR3 sequence: CSVEEGSYEQYF. The CDR3 nucleotides read TGCAGCGTTGAAGAGGGATCTTACGAGCAGTACTTC.

The chain is built from TRBV2 and TRBJ2-2, with TRBD1 matching 11 bases. The CDR3 extends over 15 amino acids. Trimming removed 8 bases from V and 4 bases from J; junction bases left unmatched: 6. CDR1 and CDR2 (germline): SNHLY, FYNNEI. The CDR3 DNA sequence: TGTGCCAGCGCTAGGACAGGGGGCCGCACCGGGGAGCTGTTTTTT. It codes for CASARTGGRTGELFF.

The rearrangement uses TRBV11-3 and TRBJ2-7; 10 bases line up with TRBD2. The junction had 10 bases not matched to a gene; V was cut back by 5 bases and J by 12 bases. The CDR3 totals 13 residues. Per germline, CDR1 SGHNT and CDR2 YENEEA. The CDR3 is CASSAAPGTSVYF. The CDR3 DNA reads TGTGCCAGCAGCGCCGCCCCCGGGACTAGCGTGTACTTC.

The V call is TRBV25-1, the J call TRBJ2-1; TRBD1 matches at 9 bases. This CDR3 has 18 amino acids. Unmatched junction bases numbered 14, after V lost 4 bases and J lost 4 bases. CDR1 and CDR2 from the germline V gene are MGHDK and SYGVNS. CDR3 bases: TGTGCCAGCAGTGGGCCGGGACAGGGTTTAATGGGGTACAATGAGCAGTTCTTC. Its translation is CASSGPGQGLMGYNEQFF.

The chain has TRBV5-1 and TRBJ2-3; 14 nucleotides align to TRBD2. The germline V gene encodes CDR1 SGHRS and CDR2 YFSETQ. The CDR3 consists of 18 residues. Trimming removed 5 bases from V and 5 bases from J; junction bases left unmatched: 13. Here the CDR3 reads CASSIQPGLAGEIDTQYF. CDR3 coding DNA: TGCGCCAGCAGTATCCAACCGGGACTAGCGGGAGAGATAGATACGCAGTATTTT.

This chain links TRBV7-3 with TRBJ2-2; the D gene is possibly TRBD2 (6 bases). The CDR3 sequence is 15 residues long. Germline-derived CDR1 and CDR2 are SGHTA and FQGTGA. Trimming left V 2 bases short and J 5 bases short, with 12 bases between. The CDR3 sequence is CASSLGGLGTGELFF. For the CDR3, the DNA is TGTGCCAGCAGCTTAGGAGGGCTGGGGACCGGGGAGCTGTTTTTT.

This chain uses TRBV7-9 with TRBJ2-7, with TRBD2 matching 13 bases. The CDR3 covers 18 residues. V shed 1 base and J 1 base; nucleotides not matched to a gene: 7. CDR1 is SEHNR, CDR2 FQNEAQ, per germline (reference sequence). CDR3 DNA sequence: TGTGCCAGCAGCTTAGTAGTCGGGACTAGCGGGGCATCCTACGAGCAGTACTTC. The encoded protein is CASSLVVGTSGASYEQYF.

J is TRBJ2-5 and V is TRBV7-2, with 12 bases fitting TRBD2. The CDR3 covers 16 residues. V lost 5 bases to trimming and J lost 5 bases; unmatched junction nucleotides: 9. Germline values: CDR1 SGHTA, CDR2 FQGNSA. In nucleotides, the CDR3 is TGTGCCAGCAGCGGACGACTAGCGGGAGTTGGGGAGACCCAGTACTTC. Its protein is CASSGRLAGVGETQYF.

This chain uses TRBV6-1 with TRBJ2-1; D possibly matches TRBD1 or TRBD2 (5 bases each). This CDR3 has 12 amino acids. The V end lost 4 bases, the J end lost 8 bases, and 9 bases lay between the germline ends. The germline V gene has CDR1 MNHNS and CDR2 SASEGT. CDR3 DNA sequence: TGTGCCAGCAGTGCCGAGGGGTATGAGCAGTTCTTC. Translating it yields CASSAEGYEQFF.

The chain couples TRBV5-1 to TRBJ2-5; 7 nucleotides align to TRBD1. Germline lookup yields CDR1 SGHRS and CDR2 YFSETQ. This CDR3 comprises 15 residues. J was trimmed by 3 bases and V by 0 bases; bases with no gene match: 5. The CDR3 loop is CASSLATTGEETQYF. For the CDR3, the DNA is TGCGCCAGCAGCTTGGCCACTACAGGGGAAGAGACCCAGTACTTC. Full variable domain (missing parts from reference TRBV5-1 and TRBJ2-5): KAGVTQTPRYLIKTRGQQVTLSCSPISGHRSVSWYQQTPGQGLQFLFEYFSETQRNKGNFPGRFSGRQFSNSRSEMNVSTLELGDSALYLCASSLATTGEETQYFGPGTRLLVL.